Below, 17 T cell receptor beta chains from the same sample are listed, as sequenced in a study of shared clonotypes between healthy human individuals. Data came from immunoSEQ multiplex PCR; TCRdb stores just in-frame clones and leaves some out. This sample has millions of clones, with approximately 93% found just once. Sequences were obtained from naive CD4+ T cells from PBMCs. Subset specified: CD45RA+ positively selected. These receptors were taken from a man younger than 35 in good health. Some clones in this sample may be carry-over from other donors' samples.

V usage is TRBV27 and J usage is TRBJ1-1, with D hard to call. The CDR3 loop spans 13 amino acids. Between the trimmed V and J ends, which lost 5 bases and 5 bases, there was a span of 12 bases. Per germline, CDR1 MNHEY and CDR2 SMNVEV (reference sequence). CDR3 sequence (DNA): TGTGCCAGCAGTCCCCAATCTACTACTGAAGCTTTCTTT. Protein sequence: CASSPQSTTEAFF.

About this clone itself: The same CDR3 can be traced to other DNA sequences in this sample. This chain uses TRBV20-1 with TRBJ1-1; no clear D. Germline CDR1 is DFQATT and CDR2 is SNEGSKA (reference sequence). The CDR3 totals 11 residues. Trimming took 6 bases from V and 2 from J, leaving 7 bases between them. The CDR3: CSANVNTEAFF. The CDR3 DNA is TGCAGTGCCAATGTCAACACTGAAGCTTTCTTT.

The CDR3 DNA follows: TGCGCCAGCAGCTCCATATCGGGACTAGCGGGAGGAAGCCGGTACAATGAGCAGTTCTTC. Its translation: CASSSISGLAGGSRYNEQFF. The J gene is TRBJ2-1, the V gene TRBV5-1; 15 bases are shared with TRBD2. V lost 3 bases to trimming and J lost 4 bases; unmatched junction nucleotides: 14. Germline V gives CDR1 SGHRS, CDR2 YFSETQ. This CDR3 spans 20 amino acids.

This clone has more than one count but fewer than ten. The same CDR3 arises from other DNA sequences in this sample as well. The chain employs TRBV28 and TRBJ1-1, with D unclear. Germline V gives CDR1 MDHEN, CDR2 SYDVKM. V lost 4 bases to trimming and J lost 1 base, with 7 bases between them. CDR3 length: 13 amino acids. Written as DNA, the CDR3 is TGTGCCAGCAGTTCTCCGGCGAACACTGAAGCTTTCTTT. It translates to CASSSPANTEAFF.

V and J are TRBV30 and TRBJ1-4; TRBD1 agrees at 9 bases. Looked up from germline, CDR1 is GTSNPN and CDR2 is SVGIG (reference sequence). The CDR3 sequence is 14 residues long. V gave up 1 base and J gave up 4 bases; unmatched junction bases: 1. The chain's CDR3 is CAWSGDRDNEKLFF. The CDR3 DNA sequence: TGTGCCTGGAGTGGGGACAGGGATAATGAAAAACTGTTTTTT.

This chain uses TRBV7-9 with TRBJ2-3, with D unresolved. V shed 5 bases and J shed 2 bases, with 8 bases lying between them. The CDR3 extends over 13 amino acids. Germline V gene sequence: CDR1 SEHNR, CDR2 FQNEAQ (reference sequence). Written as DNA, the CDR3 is TGTGCCAGCAGCCTGGGGATCACAGATACGCAGTATTTT. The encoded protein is CASSLGITDTQYF.

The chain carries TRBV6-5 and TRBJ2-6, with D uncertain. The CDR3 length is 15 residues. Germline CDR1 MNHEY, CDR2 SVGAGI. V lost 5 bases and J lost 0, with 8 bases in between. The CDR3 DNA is TGTGCCAGCAGTCGGCACTTCTCTGGGGCCAACGTCCTGACTTTC. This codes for CASSRHFSGANVLTF.

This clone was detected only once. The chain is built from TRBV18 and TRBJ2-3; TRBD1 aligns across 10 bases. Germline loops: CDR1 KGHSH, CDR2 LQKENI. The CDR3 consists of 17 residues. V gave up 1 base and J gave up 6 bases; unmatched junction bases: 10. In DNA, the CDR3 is TGTGCCAGCTCACCACTCCCCCCGGGACAGGGGCTGGATACGCAGTATTTT. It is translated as CASSPLPPGQGLDTQYF.

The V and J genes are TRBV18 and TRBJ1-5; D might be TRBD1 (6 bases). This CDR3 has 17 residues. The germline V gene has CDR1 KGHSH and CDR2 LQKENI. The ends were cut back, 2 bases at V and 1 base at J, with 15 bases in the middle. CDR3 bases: TGTGCCAGCTCACCATCGGGGGGCGCCGAGAGCAATCAGCCCCAGCATTTT. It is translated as CASSPSGGAESNQPQHF.

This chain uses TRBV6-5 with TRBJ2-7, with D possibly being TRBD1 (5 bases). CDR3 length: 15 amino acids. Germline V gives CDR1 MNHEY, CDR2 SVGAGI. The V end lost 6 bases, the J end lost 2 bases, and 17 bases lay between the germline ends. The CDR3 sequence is CASRGLGPITYEQYF. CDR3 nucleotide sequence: TGTGCCAGCAGAGGGCTGGGGCCAATAACCTACGAGCAGTACTTC.

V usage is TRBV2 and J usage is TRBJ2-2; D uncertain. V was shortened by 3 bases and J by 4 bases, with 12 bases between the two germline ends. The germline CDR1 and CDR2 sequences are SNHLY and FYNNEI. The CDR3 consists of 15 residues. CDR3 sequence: CASSDRRRSTGELFF. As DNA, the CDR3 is TGTGCCAGCAGTGATAGACGAAGGTCCACCGGGGAGCTGTTTTTT.

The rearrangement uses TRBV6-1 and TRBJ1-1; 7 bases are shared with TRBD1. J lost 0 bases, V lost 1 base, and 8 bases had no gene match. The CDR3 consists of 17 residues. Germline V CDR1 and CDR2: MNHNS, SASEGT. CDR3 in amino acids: CASSEVGTVILNTEAFF. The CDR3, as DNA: TGTGCCAGCAGTGAAGTTGGGACAGTCATACTGAACACTGAAGCTTTCTTT.

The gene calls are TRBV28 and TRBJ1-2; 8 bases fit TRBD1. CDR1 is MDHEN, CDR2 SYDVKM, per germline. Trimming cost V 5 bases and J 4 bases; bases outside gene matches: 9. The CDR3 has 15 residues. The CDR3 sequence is CASSLRDRPAYGYTF. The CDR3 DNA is TGTGCCAGCAGTCTCCGGGACAGGCCCGCCTATGGCTACACCTTC.

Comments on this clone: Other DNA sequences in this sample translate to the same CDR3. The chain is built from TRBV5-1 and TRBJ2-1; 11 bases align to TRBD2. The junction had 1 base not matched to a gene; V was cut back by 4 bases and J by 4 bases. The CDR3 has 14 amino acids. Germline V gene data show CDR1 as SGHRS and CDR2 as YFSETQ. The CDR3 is CASSRTSGYNEQFF. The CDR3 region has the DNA TGCGCCAGCAGCCGGACTAGCGGGTACAATGAGCAGTTCTTC.

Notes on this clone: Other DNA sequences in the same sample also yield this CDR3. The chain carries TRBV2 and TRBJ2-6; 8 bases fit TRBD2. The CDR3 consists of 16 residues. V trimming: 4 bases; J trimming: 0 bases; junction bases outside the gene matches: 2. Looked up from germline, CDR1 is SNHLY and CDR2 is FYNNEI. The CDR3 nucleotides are TGTGCCAGCAGTGCCAGCGGGAGCTCTGGGGCCAACGTCCTGACTTTC. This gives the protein CASSASGSSGANVLTF.

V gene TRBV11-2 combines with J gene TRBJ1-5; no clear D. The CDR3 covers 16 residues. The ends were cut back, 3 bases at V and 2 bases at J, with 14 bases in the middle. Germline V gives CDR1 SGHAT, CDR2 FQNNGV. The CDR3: CASSFSDGSGNQPQHF. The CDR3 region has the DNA TGTGCCAGCAGCTTCTCGGACGGATCGGGCAATCAGCCCCAGCATTTT.

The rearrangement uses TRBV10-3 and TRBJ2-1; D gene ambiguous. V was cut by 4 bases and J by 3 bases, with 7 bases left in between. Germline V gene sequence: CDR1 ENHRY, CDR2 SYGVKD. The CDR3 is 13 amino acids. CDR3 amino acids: CAISVASYNEQFF. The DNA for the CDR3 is TGTGCCATCAGTGTTGCCAGCTACAATGAGCAGTTCTTC.